A selection of T cell receptor beta chains follows, all from one sample in a study of beta chain features in type 1 diabetes. Here immunoSEQ multiplex PCR was the method, and the copy in TCRdb shows in-frame clones only, minus some. The data contain around 300,000 clones, less than 15% of them singletons. The sequenced sample consisted of central memory CD4+ T cells from blood. These receptors were obtained from a man younger than 40 in good health. Each CDR3 is given with its conserved first and last residue. The D gene is left open where the match is weak. Clone size appears in some rows only: once, few, many, or a class for an expanded clone.

abundance | d_gene | j_gene | v_gene | CDR3nt | CDR3aa
few | TRBD2 | TRBJ2-3 | TRBV29-1 | TGCAGCGTTGTTACTAGCGGGAGCCCCACAGATACGCAGTATTTT | CSVVTSGSPTDTQYF
few | NA | TRBJ1-2 | TRBV5-4 | TGTGCCAGCAGCTTGGTAGGGTTGGGCGGCTACACCTTC | CASSLVGLGGYTF
NA | NA | TRBJ2-3 | TRBV6-1 | TGTGCCAGCAGGATACTGTTGTCAGATACGCAGTATTTT | CASRILLSDTQYF
NA | TRBD1 | TRBJ2-5 | TRBV5-1 | TGCGCCAGCAGCTTCCCCAGGGACAGGCCCACCCAAGAGACCCAGTACTTC | CASSFPRDRPTQETQYF
NA | TRBD1 | TRBJ1-3 | TRBV11-2 | TGTGCCAGCAGCTTATCCACCTCTACAGGGGCTGGAAACACCATATATTTT | CASSLSTSTGAGNTIYF
NA | NA | TRBJ2-2 | TRBV30 | TGTGCCTACAACGGGCTTTCAATGCTCCTTTTT | CAYNGLSMLLF
NA | TRBD2 | TRBJ2-1 | TRBV4-1 | TGCGCCAGCAGTCAGACTAGCGGGATCGGTGAGCAGTTCTTC | CASSQTSGIGEQFF
few | NA | TRBJ1-5 | TRBV30 | TGTGCCTGGAGTCCCTCCGGGACCCGAAGAATAGCCCAGCATTTT | CAWSPSGTRRIAQHF
NA | TRBD1 | TRBJ2-1 | TRBV11-2 | TGTGCCAGCAGCTTCGGACAGGGTCCCTACAATGAGCAGTTCTTC | CASSFGQGPYNEQFF
NA | NA | TRBJ2-3 | TRBV11-2 | TGTGCCAGCAGCTTACAGAGGGGCGCAGATACGCAGTATTTT | CASSLQRGADTQYF
few | NA | TRBJ1-3 | TRBV6-5 | TGTGCCAGCGTTGACGGTCCAGGGTCCGGAAACACCATATATTTT | CASVDGPGSGNTIYF
few | NA | TRBJ2-4 | TRBV2 | TGTGCCAGCAGGGGGGATCTAGCCAAAAACATTCAGTACTTC | CASRGDLAKNIQYF
few | NA | TRBJ1-6 | TRBV27 | TGTGCCAGCAGCCCCGACTCCCGTTTTAATTCACCCCTCCACTTT | CASSPDSRFNSPLHF
few | NA | TRBJ2-2 | TRBV7-8 | TGTGCCAGCAGCTTAGGACTCCACCGGGAGCTGTTTTTT | CASSLGLHRELFF
NA | TRBD1 | TRBJ1-5 | TRBV19 | TGTGCCAGTAGGTTAGGGAGGGGGCCAAATCAGCCCCAGCATTTT | CASRLGRGPNQPQHF
NA | NA | TRBJ2-5 | TRBV6-1 | TGTGCCAGCAGTGAAGGGGGTTCTTGGGAGACCCAGTACTTC | CASSEGGSWETQYF
NA | TRBD2 | TRBJ2-5 | TRBV7-8 | TGTGCCAGCAGCCAGACTAGCGGGGGGGCCTTAGAGACCCAGTACTTC | CASSQTSGGALETQYF
few | NA | TRBJ2-5 | TRBV29-1 | TGCAGCGTTGGGTACACGGTGCAAGAGACCCAGTACTTC | CSVGYTVQETQYF
NA | TRBD2 | TRBJ2-1 | TRBV7-6 | TGTGCCAGCAGCCCCCCGGTAGCTAGCGGATACAATGAGCAGTTCTTC | CASSPPVASGYNEQFF
few | TRBD2 | TRBJ2-5 | TRBV4-1 | TGCGCCAGCAGCCAAGTCGGGAGCGGGAGACAAGAGACCCAGTACTTC | CASSQVGSGRQETQYF
NA | NA | TRBJ2-5 | TRBV7-9 | TGTGCCAGCAGCTTAGCCCCGGCGGAGACCCAGTACTTC | CASSLAPAETQYF
NA | NA | TRBJ2-6 | TRBV5-1 | TGCGCCAGCAGCTTGACGGTCTCTGGGGCCAACGTCCTGACTTTC | CASSLTVSGANVLTF
NA | NA | TRBJ1-1 | TRBV5-1 | TGCGCCAGCAGCTTGGGGACAAGGGGAACGACTGAAGCTTTCTTT | CASSLGTRGTTEAFF
few | NA | TRBJ1-1 | TRBV18 | TGTGCCAGCTCACGAGGACGCGAAGCTTTCTTT | CASSRGREAFF
few | TRBD2 | TRBJ2-1 | TRBV9 | TGTGCCAGCAGCGTCGGGCGGGGGGCCTACAATGAGCAGTTCTTC | CASSVGRGAYNEQFF
NA | TRBD2 | TRBJ2-2 | TRBV11-1 | TGTGCCAGCACCCAGTCTAGCGGGACGAACACCGGGGAGCTGTTTTTT | CASTQSSGTNTGELFF
few | TRBD2 | TRBJ2-1 | TRBV11-2 | TGTGCCAGCAGCCGCCACGCTAGCGGGGGGCCCAATGAGCAGTTCTTC | CASSRHASGGPNEQFF
few | NA | TRBJ2-1 | TRBV7-2 | TGTGCCAGCAGCCCCCAGGTAGGGGAATACAATGAGCAGTTCTTC | CASSPQVGEYNEQFF
NA | NA | TRBJ2-7 | TRBV5-4 | TGTGCCAGCAGCTCACAGACGGAGGCCTACGAGCAGTACTTC | CASSSQTEAYEQYF
NA | TRBD1 | TRBJ2-1 | TRBV19 | TGTGCCAGTAGTATAGCCCACGGACAGGGGTCGTTCTTC | CASSIAHGQGSFF
NA | NA | TRBJ2-3 | TRBV6-7 | TGTGCCAGCAGTCAAGGTTTACGGGAGCTCCTGTTT | CASSQGLRELLF
NA | TRBD1 | TRBJ1-5 | TRBV2 | TGTGCCAGCAGTGTACAGGGGGCTGATCAGCCCCAGCATTTT | CASSVQGADQPQHF